This entry is about one T cell receptor beta chain. What it binds is not known. TCRdb's copy holds only in-frame clones and misses some; the assay was immunoSEQ multiplex PCR. The profile shows about 130,000 clones, about 93% of them singletons. This CDR3 region has 14 residues. Per germline, CDR1 KGHSH and CDR2 LQKENI. V lost 2 bases, J lost 1 base, and 8 bases lay in between. The sample originates from a study of T cell responses to AZD1222 COVID-19 vaccine. Study-wide findings and caveats: In a largely white British group with more females than males, clonal diversity was possibly underestimated. Repertoire sampling happened only post peak T cell response. When two AZD1222 doses had been given, Spike-specific TCR breadth and depth rose.

The TCR comes from an adult in good health. Sequencing used peripheral blood, obtained on day 0 of AZD1222 vaccination. The J gene is TRBJ1-2, the V gene TRBV18; D is uncertain. CDR3 in DNA: TGTGCCAGCTCACCAGGGCCCAGTAACTATGGCTACACCTTC. Residues: CASSPGPSNYGYTF.